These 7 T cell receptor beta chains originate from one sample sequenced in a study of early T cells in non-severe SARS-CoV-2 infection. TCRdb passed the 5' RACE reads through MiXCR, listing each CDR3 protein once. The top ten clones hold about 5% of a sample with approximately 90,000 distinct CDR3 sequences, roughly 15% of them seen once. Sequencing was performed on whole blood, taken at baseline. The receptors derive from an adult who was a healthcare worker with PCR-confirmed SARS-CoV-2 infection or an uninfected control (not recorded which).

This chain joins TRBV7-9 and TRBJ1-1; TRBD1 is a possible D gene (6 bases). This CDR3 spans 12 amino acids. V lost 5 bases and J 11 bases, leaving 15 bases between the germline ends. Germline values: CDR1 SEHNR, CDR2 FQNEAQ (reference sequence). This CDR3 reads CASSPVGGMAFF. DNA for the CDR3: TGTGCCAGCAGCCCCGTCGGGGGCATGGCTTTCTTT.

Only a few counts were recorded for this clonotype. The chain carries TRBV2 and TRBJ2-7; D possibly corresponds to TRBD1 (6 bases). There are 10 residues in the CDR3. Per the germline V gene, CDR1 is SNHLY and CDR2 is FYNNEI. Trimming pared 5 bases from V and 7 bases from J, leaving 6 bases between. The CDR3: CASSRGEQYF. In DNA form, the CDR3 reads TGTGCCAGCAGTAGGGGGGAGCAGTACTTC.

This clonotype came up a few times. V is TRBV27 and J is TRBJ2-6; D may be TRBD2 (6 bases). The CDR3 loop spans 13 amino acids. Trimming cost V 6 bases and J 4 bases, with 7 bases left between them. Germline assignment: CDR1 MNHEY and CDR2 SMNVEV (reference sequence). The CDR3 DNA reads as TGTGCCAGCAGGGCGGGAGGGGCCAACGTCCTGACTTTC. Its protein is CASRAGGANVLTF. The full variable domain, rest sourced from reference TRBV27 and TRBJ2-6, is EAQVTQNPRYLITVTGKKLTVTCSQNMNHEYMSWYRQDPGLGLRQIYYSMNVEVTDKGDVPEGYKVSRKEKRNFPLILESPSPNQTSLYFCASRAGGANVLTFGAGSRLTVL.

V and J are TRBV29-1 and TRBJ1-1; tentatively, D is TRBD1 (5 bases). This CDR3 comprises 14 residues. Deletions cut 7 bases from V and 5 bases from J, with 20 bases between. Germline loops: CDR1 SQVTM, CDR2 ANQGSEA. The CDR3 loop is CSAEHPGGMTEAFF. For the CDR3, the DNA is TGCAGCGCGGAGCACCCGGGGGGGATGACTGAAGCTTTCTTT.

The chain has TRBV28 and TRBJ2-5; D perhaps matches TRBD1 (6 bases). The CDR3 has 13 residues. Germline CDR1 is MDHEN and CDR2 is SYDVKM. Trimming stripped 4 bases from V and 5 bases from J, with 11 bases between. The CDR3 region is CASSSTGRETQYF. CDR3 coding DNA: TGTGCCAGCAGTTCTACAGGGCGGGAGACCCAGTACTTC.

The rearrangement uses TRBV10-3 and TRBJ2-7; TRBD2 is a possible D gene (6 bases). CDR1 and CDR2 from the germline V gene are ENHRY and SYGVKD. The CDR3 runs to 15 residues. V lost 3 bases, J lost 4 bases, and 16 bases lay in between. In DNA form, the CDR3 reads TGTGCCATCAGTGATACTGGGCTAGCGCAGTACGAGCAGTACTTC. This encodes CAISDTGLAQYEQYF.

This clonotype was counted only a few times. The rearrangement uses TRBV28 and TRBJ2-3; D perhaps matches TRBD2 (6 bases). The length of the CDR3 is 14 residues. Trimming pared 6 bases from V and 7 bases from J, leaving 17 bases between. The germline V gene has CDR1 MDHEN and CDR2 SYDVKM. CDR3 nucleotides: TGTGCCAGCAGCGAAGCGGGCGTCGTTTATACGCAGTATTTT. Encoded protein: CASSEAGVVYTQYF.